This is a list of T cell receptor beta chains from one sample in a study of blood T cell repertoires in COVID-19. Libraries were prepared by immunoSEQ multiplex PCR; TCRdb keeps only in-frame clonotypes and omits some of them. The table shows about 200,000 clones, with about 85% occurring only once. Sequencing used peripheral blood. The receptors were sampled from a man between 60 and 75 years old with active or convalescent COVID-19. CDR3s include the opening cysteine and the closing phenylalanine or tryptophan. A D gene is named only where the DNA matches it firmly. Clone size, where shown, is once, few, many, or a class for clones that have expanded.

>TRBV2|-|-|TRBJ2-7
TGCGCCAGCAGTGAAGCAGGGGCCGAGCAGTACTTC
CASSEAGAEQYF
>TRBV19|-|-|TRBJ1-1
TGTGCCAGTAGTATCCATGGGGCGCGTGGCACTGAAGCTTTCTTT
CASSIHGARGTEAFF
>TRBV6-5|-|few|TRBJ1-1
TGTGCCACTGCGGGGGGACTGAACACTGAAGCTTTCTTT
CATAGGLNTEAFF
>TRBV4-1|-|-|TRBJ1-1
TGCGCCAGCAGCCAAGATTTGGCAGGGAAGACTGAAGCTTTCTTT
CASSQDLAGKTEAFF
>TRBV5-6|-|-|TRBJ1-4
TGTGCCAGCTGGGAGGTGGCATGGGGGGAAAAACTGTTTTTT
CASWEVAWGEKLFF
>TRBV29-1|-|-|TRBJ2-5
TGCAGCCTCCGGGTGGGTAGCACCCAGTACTTC
CSLRVGSTQYF
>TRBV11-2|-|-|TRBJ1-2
TGTGCCAGCAGCTTAGATCCAGGGGCGAGCTATGGCTACACCTTC
CASSLDPGASYGYTF
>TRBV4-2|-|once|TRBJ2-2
TGTGCCAGCAGCCAAGAGGCCTCACCGAACACCGGGGAGCTGTTTTTT
CASSQEASPNTGELFF
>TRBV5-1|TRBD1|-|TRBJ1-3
TGCGCCAGCAGCACCGGGACAGCCTCTGGAAACACCATATATTTT
CASSTGTASGNTIYF
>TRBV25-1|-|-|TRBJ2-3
TGTGCCAGCAGTACCGAGCCCAGGACAGATACGCAGTATTTT
CASSTEPRTDTQYF
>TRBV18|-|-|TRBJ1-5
TGTGCCAGCTCACCTGAGACAGGCAATCAGCCCCAGCATTTT
CASSPETGNQPQHF
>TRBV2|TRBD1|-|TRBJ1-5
TGTGCCAGCAGCGGACAGGGCGATCAGCCCCAGCATTTT
CASSGQGDQPQHF
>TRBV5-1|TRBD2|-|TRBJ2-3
TGCGCCAGCAGCGACAGCGCGGGGGGGTCTACGCAGTATTTT
CASSDSAGGSTQYF
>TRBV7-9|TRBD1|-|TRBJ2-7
TGTGCCAGCAGCCGAATCGACAGGGGTGGATACGAGCAGTACTTC
CASSRIDRGGYEQYF
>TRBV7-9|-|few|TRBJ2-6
TGTGCCAGCAGCGCCCGGAGGGCCATGGCCAACGTCCTGACTTTC
CASSARRAMANVLTF
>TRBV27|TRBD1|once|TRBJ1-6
TGTGCCAGCCAACGACAGGGACAGCCGAGCTCCTATAATTCACCCCTCCACTTT
CASQRQGQPSSYNSPLHF
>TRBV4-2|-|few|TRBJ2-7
TGTGCCAGCAGCCAAGATCCTAGGACAGAGCAGTACTTC
CASSQDPRTEQYF
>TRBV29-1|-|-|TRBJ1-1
TGCAGCGTTGGGGGGCGACGGAACACTGAAGCTTTCTTT
CSVGGRRNTEAFF
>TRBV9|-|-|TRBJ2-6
TGTGCCAGCAGCGCCTCAGGTGCCGGGGCCAACGTCCTGACTTTC
CASSASGAGANVLTF
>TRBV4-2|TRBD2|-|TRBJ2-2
TGTGCCAGCAGCCAAGTTGGAGCGGGGGCCACCGGGGAGCTGTTTTTT
CASSQVGAGATGELFF
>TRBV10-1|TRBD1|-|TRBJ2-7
TGCGCCAGCAGTGGAGGGGGCAGGGGCGAGCAGTACTTC
CASSGGGRGEQYF
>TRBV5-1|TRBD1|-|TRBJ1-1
TGCGCCAGCAGTAGACAGGGGGGGCTGAACACTGAAGCTTTCTTT
CASSRQGGLNTEAFF
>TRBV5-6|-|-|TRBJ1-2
TGTGCCAGCAGCTTGGGCCACACTGGCTACACCTTC
CASSLGHTGYTF
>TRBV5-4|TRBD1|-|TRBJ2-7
TGTGCCAGCAGCTACCCCGGGACAGAGGCCTACGAGCAGTACTTC
CASSYPGTEAYEQYF
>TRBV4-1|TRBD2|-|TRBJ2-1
TGCGCCAGCAGCCCCGGACTAGCTTGGAATGAGCAGTTCTTC
CASSPGLAWNEQFF
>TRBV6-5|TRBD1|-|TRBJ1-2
TGTGCCAGCAGTAACCAGGGGGCGGCTAACTATGGCTACACCTTC
CASSNQGAANYGYTF
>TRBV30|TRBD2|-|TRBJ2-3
TGTGCCTGGAGGACTAGCGGGGGAGGTGGGCAGTATTTT
CAWRTSGGGGQYF
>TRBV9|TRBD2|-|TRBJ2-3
TGTGCCAGCGGAGCGGGGAGCGGCACAGATACGCAGTATTTT
CASGAGSGTDTQYF
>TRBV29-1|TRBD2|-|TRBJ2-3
TGCAGCGCCAAGGGCGGGGGTACAGATACGCAGTATTTT
CSAKGGGTDTQYF
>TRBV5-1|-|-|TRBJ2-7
TGCGCCAGCAGCTTGGGTCTGCCCGGGACCTACGAGCAGTACTTC
CASSLGLPGTYEQYF
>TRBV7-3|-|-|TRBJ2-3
TGTGCCAGCTCAACTAATGCGCGGGTTCGGGGGATGGATACGCAGTATTTT
CASSTNARVRGMDTQYF
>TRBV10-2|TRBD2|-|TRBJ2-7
TGCGCCAGCAGTGAGCGGGCGGGACTAGCGGTCGAGCAGTACTTC
CASSERAGLAVEQYF
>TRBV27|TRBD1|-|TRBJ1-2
TGTGCCAGCAGGAAGGGGGCAGAGGGCTACACCTTC
CASRKGAEGYTF
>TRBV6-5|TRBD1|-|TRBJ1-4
TGTGCCAGCAGTCGGCGACAGGGAACTAATGAAAAACTGTTTTTT
CASSRRQGTNEKLFF
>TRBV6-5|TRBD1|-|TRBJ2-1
TGTGCCAGCGGGACAGCCCTCTACAATGAGCAGTTCTTC
CASGTALYNEQFF
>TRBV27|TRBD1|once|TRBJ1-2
TGTGCCAGCAGTTTTACAGGGGGCTCAATGAGGGGCTACACCTTC
CASSFTGGSMRGYTF
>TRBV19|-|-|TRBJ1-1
TGTGCCAGTAGTATCACAGGGAGAGTAGACACTGAAGCTTTCTTT
CASSITGRVDTEAFF
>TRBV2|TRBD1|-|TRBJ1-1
TGTGCCAGCAGTGGGACAGGGGGTCTAGGGACTGAAGCTTTCTTT
CASSGTGGLGTEAFF
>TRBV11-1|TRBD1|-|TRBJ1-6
TGTGCCAGCACCTCGGGACAGGGTGTACAACCCCTCCACTTT
CASTSGQGVQPLHF
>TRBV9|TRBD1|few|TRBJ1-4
TGTGCCAGCAGCGCCCATCAGGGGGCAACTAATGAAAAACTGTTTTTT
CASSAHQGATNEKLFF
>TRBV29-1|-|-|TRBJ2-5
TGCAGCGTTCCCTTAGTAGGTGGGCTCCAGTACTTC
CSVPLVGGLQYF
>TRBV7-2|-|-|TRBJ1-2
TGTGCCAGCAGCTTAGGATTCGAGACTTATGGCTACACCTTC
CASSLGFETYGYTF
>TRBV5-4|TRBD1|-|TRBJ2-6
TGTGCCAGCAGCCCCAGACCGGGACAGGGTAGCTCTGGGGCCAACGTCCTGACTTTC
CASSPRPGQGSSGANVLTF
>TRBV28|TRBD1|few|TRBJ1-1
TGTGCCAGCAGCGGACAGGGGGCATCAGCTGAAGCTTTCTTT
CASSGQGASAEAFF
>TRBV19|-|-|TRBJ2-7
TGTGCCAGTAGTATGCGGGGCCGATACGAGCAGTACTTC
CASSMRGRYEQYF
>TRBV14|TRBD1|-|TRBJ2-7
TGTGCCAGCAGCACCGGACAGGCGCCCTACGAGCAGTACTTC
CASSTGQAPYEQYF
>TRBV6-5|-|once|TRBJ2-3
TGTGCCAGCAGTACAGGCCAAGATACGCAGTATTTT
CASSTGQDTQYF
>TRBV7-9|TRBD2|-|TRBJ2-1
TGTGCCAGCAGTGTCGGGGGGGCCGGCAATGAGCAGTTCTTC
CASSVGGAGNEQFF
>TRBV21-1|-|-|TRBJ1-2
TGTGCCAGCAGCAAAGTAACGGTACAGGGAAATTGGGGTGGCTACACCTTC
CASSKVTVQGNWGGYTF
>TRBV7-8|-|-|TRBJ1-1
TGTGCCAGCAGCTTATTAGCGGGCGCGGGCACTGAAGCTTTCTTT
CASSLLAGAGTEAFF